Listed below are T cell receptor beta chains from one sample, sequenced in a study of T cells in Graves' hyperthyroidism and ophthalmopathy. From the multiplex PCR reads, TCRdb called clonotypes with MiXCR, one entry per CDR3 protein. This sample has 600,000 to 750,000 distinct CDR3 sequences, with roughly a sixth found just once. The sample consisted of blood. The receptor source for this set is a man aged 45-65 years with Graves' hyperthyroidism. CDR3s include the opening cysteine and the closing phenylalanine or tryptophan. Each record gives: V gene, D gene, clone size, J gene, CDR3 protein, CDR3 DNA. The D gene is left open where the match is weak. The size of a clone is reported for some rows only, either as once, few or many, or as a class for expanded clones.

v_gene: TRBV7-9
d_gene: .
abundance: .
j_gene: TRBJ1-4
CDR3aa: CASSLEGSFNEKLFF
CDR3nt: TGTGCCAGCAGCTTAGAGGGCAGCTTCAATGAAAAACTGTTTTTT

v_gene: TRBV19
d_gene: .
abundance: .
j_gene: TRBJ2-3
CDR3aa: CASSIGGDTQYF
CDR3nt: TGTGCCAGTAGTATAGGAGGGGATACGCAGTATTTT

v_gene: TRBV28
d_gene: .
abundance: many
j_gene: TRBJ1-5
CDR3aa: CASNGNQPQHF
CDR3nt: TGTGCCAGCAACGGCAATCAGCCCCAGCATTTT

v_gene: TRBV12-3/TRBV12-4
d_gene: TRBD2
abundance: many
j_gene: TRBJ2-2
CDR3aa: CASRPRGGAITGELFF
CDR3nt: TGTGCCAGCAGACCCCGGGGAGGGGCGATAACCGGGGAGCTGTTTTTT

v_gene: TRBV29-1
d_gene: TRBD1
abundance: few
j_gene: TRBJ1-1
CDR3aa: CSVTGTGGGLDTEAFF
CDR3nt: TGCAGCGTTACAGGGACAGGGGGAGGTTTGGACACTGAAGCTTTCTTT

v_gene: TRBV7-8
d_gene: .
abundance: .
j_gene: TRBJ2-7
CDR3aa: CASSLVFRGRGGEQYF
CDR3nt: TGTGCCAGCAGCTTAGTATTCAGGGGCCGCGGTGGGGAGCAGTACTTC

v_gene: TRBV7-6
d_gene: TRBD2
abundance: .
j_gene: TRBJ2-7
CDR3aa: CASSPRIRLAGSYEQYF
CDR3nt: TGTGCCAGCAGCCCGCGAATTAGATTAGCGGGATCCTACGAGCAGTACTTC

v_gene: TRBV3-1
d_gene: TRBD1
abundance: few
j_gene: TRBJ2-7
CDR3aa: CASSQMGQGINEQYF
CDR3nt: TGTGCCAGCAGCCAGATGGGACAGGGGATTAACGAGCAGTACTTC

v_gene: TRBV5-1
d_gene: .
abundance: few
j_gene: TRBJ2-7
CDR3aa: CASTLPDAIHEQYF
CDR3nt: TGCGCCAGCACCCTCCCCGATGCGATTCACGAGCAGTACTTC

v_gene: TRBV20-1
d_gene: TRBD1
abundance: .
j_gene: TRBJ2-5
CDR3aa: CSARSYRGQETQYF
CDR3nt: TGCAGTGCTAGGTCTTACAGGGGCCAAGAGACCCAGTACTTC

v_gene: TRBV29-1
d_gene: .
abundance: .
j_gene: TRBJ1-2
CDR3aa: CSVAQNGYTF
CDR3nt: TGCAGCGTTGCTCAGAATGGCTACACCTTC

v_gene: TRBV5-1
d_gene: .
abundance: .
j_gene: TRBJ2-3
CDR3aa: CASILQDTQYF
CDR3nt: TGCGCCAGCATCTTGCAAGATACGCAGTATTTT

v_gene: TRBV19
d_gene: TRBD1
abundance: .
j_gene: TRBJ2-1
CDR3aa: CASTGTGGGEQFF
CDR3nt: TGTGCCAGTACTGGGACAGGGGGCGGTGAGCAGTTCTTC

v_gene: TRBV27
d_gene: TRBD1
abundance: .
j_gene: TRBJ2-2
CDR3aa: CASSSRQGLRSTGELFF
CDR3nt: TGTGCCAGCAGTTCCCGACAGGGTCTGAGGAGCACCGGGGAGCTGTTTTTT

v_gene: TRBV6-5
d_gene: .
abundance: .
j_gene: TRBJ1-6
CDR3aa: CASSYYRGERSTNNSPLHF
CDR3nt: TGTGCCAGCAGTTACTATCGGGGGGAGAGGAGCACAAATAATTCACCCCTCCACTTT

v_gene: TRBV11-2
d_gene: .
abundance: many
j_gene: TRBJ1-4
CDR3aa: CASSLTWTANEKLFF
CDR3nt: TGTGCCAGCAGCTTAACGTGGACCGCTAATGAAAAACTGTTTTTT

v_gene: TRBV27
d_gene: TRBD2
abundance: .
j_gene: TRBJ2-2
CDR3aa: CATRLAGGLNTGELFF
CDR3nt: TGTGCCACCAGACTAGCGGGAGGATTGAACACCGGGGAGCTGTTTTTT

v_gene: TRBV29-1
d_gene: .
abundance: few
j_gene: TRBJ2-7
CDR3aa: CSVGSSLSYEQYF
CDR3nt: TGCAGCGTTGGGTCGAGCCTCTCCTACGAGCAGTACTTC

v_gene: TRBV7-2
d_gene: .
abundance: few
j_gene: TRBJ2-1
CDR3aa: CASSPPPGGAPRNEQFF
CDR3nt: TGTGCCAGCAGCCCACCCCCTGGGGGGGCCCCCCGGAATGAGCAGTTCTTC

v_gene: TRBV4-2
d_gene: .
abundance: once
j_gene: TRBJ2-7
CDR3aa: CASSQGEGRGYEQYF
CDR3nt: TGTGCCAGCAGCCAAGGCGAGGGCAGGGGCTACGAGCAGTACTTC

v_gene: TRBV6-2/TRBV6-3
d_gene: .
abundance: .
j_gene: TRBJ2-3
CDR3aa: CASSYFWPGLITDTQYF
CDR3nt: TGTGCCAGCAGTTATTTCTGGCCGGGACTGATCACAGATACGCAGTATTTT

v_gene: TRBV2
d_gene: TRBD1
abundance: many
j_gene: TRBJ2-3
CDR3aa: CASSGTGVADTQYF
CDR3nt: TGTGCCAGCAGTGGGACAGGGGTGGCAGATACGCAGTATTTT

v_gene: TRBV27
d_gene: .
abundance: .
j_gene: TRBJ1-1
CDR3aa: CASRSSGTAEAFF
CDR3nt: TGTGCCAGCAGGTCGTCCGGGACGGCTGAAGCTTTCTTT

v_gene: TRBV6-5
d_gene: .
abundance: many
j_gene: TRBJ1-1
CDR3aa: CASSYSEANTEAFF
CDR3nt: TGTGCCAGCAGTTACTCTGAGGCTAACACTGAAGCTTTCTTT

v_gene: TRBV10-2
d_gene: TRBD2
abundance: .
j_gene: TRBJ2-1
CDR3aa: CASTPSGTSGNYRNEQFF
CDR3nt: TGCGCCAGCACCCCGTCCGGGACTAGCGGGAATTATAGGAATGAGCAGTTCTTC

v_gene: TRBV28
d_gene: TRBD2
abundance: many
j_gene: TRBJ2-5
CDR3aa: CASSLTSVGETQYF
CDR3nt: TGTGCCAGCAGCCTAACTAGCGTAGGAGAGACCCAGTACTTC

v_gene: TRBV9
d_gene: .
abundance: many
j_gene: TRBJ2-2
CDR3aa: CASSVDPTGTSNTGELFF
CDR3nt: TGTGCCAGCAGCGTAGACCCCACCGGGACTTCGAACACCGGGGAGCTGTTTTTT

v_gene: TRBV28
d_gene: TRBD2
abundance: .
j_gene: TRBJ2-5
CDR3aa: CASSPTSGGQETQYF
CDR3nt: TGTGCCAGCAGCCCGACTAGCGGGGGTCAAGAGACCCAGTACTTC

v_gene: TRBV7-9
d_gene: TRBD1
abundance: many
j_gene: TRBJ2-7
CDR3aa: CASSFSGGHEQYF
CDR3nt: TGTGCCAGCAGCTTTTCAGGGGGCCACGAGCAGTACTTC

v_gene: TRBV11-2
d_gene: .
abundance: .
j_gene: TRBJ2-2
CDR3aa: CASSLGGHIWELFF
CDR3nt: TGTGCCAGCAGCTTAGGTGGACATATCTGGGAGCTGTTTTTT

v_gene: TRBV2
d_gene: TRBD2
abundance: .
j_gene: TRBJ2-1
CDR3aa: CASKVSGRGNEQFF
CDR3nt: TGTGCCAGCAAAGTTAGCGGGAGGGGAAATGAGCAGTTCTTC

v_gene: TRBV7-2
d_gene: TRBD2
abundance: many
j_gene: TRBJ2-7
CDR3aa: CASSPGTSEPYEQYF
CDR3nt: TGTGCCAGCAGCCCAGGGACTAGCGAGCCCTACGAGCAGTACTTC

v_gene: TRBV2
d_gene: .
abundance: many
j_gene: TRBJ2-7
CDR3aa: CASETESYEQYF
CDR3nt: TGTGCCAGCGAAACTGAGTCCTACGAGCAGTACTTC

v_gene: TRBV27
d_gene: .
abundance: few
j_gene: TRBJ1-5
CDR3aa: CASSLDGTQNQPQHF
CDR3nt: TGTGCCAGCAGTTTAGACGGGACTCAGAATCAGCCCCAGCATTTT

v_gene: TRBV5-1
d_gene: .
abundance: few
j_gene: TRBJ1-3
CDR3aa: CASSVAGLDSGNTIYF
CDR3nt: TGCGCCAGCAGCGTCGCAGGGCTAGACTCTGGAAACACCATATATTTT

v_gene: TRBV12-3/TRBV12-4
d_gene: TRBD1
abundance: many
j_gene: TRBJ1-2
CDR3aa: CASRTGGAHYGYTF
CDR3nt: TGTGCCAGCAGAACAGGGGGCGCCCACTATGGCTACACCTTC

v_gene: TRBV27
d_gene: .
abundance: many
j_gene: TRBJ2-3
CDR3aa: CASSQGLTDTDTQYF
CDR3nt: TGTGCCAGCAGTCAAGGACTGACCGACACAGATACGCAGTATTTT

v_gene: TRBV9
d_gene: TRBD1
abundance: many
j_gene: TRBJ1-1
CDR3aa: CASSAGTGGREAFF
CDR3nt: TGTGCCAGCAGCGCCGGGACAGGCGGCCGTGAAGCTTTCTTT

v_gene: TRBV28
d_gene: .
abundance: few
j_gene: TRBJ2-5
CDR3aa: CASSSGPRTQYF
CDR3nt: TGTGCCAGCAGCTCCGGCCCTCGGACCCAGTACTTC

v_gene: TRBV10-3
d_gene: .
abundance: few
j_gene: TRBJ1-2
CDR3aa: CAINAGGVYGYTF
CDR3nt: TGTGCCATCAATGCGGGGGGAGTCTATGGCTACACCTTC

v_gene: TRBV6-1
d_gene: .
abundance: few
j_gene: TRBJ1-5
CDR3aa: CASKTGPWDNQPQHF
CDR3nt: TGTGCCAGCAAAACCGGGCCCTGGGACAATCAGCCCCAGCATTTT